This record concerns one T cell receptor (beta chain) sequence. This sample is drawn from a study of shared clonotypes between healthy human individuals. Germline V CDR1 and CDR2: MNHEY, SVGAGI. The V segment lost 6 bases and the J segment 4 bases; nucleotides outside the gene matches: 9. The CDR3 sequence is 14 residues long. Produced via immunoSEQ multiplex PCR; TCRdb's table is partial and in-frame only. The sample holds more than 2,000,000 clones, over 85% seen once. The V gene is TRBV6-5, the J gene TRBJ2-7; 7 bases line up with TRBD2. Sequencing was performed on naive CD4+ T cells sorted from blood. Subset of the sample: CD45RA+ positively selected. This clonotype originated in a young man in good health. CDR3 sequence reads: CASRRSGKGYEQYF. The CDR3 bases are TGTGCCAGCAGACGGAGCGGGAAGGGGTACGAGCAGTACTTC.